The clone carrying this TCR beta chain was seen ten or more times. Documented time point: healthy volunteer bleed at 6 weeks. Total RNA was isolated from unfractionated whole blood. This entry belongs to a study of human T cells and chemical hapten exposure. Study details: Per-sample TCR yields varied mainly from small pooled library volume differences.

Individual cDNA molecules had unique molecular identifiers attached to them by the library. In the original workflow: Counts of TCRs in each sample centred on a median of around 96,000 and extended from approximately 21,000 to 630,000. TCRdb used MiXCR to reprocess the RACE reads, holding one entry per CDR3 protein. The V and J calls shown here were made by TCRdb, not taken from the authors' results. The sample has some 31,000 distinct CDR3 sequences; about 5.5% are singletons. V lost 5 bases to trimming and J lost 2 bases; unmatched junction nucleotides: 8. This CDR3 is built from 17 residues. The germline V gene has CDR1 MDHEN and CDR2 SYDVKM.

The sequencing input was whole blood. The receptor comes from a human donor in good health. Some clones in this sample may be carry-over from other donors' samples. This chain joins TRBV28 and TRBJ2-3; TRBD1 agrees at 12 bases. The DNA for the CDR3 is TGTGCCAGCAGTCCCAGGGACAGGGGGCGCGTCACAGATACGCAGTATTTT. Residues: CASSPRDRGRVTDTQYF.